A selection of T cell receptor beta chains follows, all from one sample in a study of spatial heterogeneity in lung cancer. TCRdb passed the 5' RACE reads through MiXCR, listing each CDR3 protein once. The sample includes tens of thousands of distinct CDR3 sequences, more than 10% of them seen just once. This sample comprised PBMCs, obtained at surgery. The source is a male donor with early-stage non-small cell lung cancer. Both conserved end residues are trimmed from each CDR3.

cdr3_length,v_call,cdr3_aa
12,TRBV27,ASSPLGRTGELF
11,TRBV27,ASSYNRAGELF
10,TRBV5-1,ASSLEGSGYT
12,TRBV5-1,ASSRGLASDTQY
12,TRBV7-9,ASSLTGGTYEQY
14,TRBV5-1,ASSPGTLEGEETQY
14,TRBV7-2,ASSSPGVLAKNIQY
14,TRBV20-1,SARDGQGGYNSPLH
12,TRBV5-1,ASSSVAGGEKLF
15,TRBV10-3,AISDPLTSGSADTQY
10,TRBV7-3,ASSPATDTQY
11,TRBV5-1,ASSTGGQETQY
11,TRBV7-2,ASSSEGYTEAF
12,TRBV6-2/TRBV6-3,ASRVLADTDTQY
14,TRBV5-1,ASSLSGAVANEKLF
16,TRBV3-2,ASSQDLSGDSSGNTIY
12,TRBV7-2,ASSVTGSNQPQH
11,TRBV20-1,SARNMAYNEQF
12,TRBV5-6,ASRGGTSTDTQY
12,TRBV11-2,ASSTQRGKETQY
13,TRBV21-1,ASSKERIVNQPQH
12,TRBV5-1,ASSIGTNTDTQY
12,TRBV12-3/TRBV12-4,ASRSRTGSTEAF
16,TRBV10-3,AISESSSSKGYNQPQH
14,TRBV7-2,ASSLNPGQAIETQY
11,TRBV19,ASMGTYQETQY
12,TRBV5-6,ASSWTGLEETQY
13,TRBV18,ASSWTESSYNEQF
11,TRBV25-1,ASSGLVLETQY
15,TRBV20-1,SANPFGLAGDADTQY
12,TRBV7-3,ASSSGQRGYGYT
13,TRBV14,ASSLLSPGGETQY
12,TRBV5-1,ASSYGTPQETQY
13,TRBV11-2,ASSLGTDTDDEQF
12,TRBV5-1,ASSPAGSSYEQY
13,TRBV9,ASSVGHQANTEAF
14,TRBV4-1,ASSQEGRASTGELF
14,TRBV5-1,ASSLSGTGIYNEQF
12,TRBV12-3/TRBV12-4,ASNVPDRATEAF
12,TRBV28,AGGNRGSNQPQH
9,TRBV10-3,AIRGPDTQY
10,TRBV2,ASSENHNEQF
12,TRBV29-1,SVEVTAFSYEQY
13,TRBV4-3,ASSLDGRPGYGYT
11,TRBV24-1,ATSDGPAYEQY
14,TRBV12-3/TRBV12-4,ASSPQGAGGPYEQY
16,TRBV21-1,ASSKARVERGAGDTQY
12,TRBV7-2,ASSFDRSLYEQY
12,TRBV10-3,ASRDSEGSGELF
11,TRBV6-2/TRBV6-3,ASSYSGITEAF
15,TRBV10-3,AISESGTSEYYNEQF
15,TRBV4-2,ASSQDSLATSYNEQF